This entry features one T cell receptor beta chain sequence. The record originates from a study of blood T cell repertoires in COVID-19. Study context: Acute-phase and convalescent COVID-19 samples originated in the United States, Italy and Spain. PBMCs, B-cell-depleted T cells, or T cells provided the cDNA or gDNA that made up the material.

Methods used by the authors: Amplifying reference gene primers gave estimates of nucleated cell counts. Libraries were prepared by immunoSEQ multiplex PCR; TCRdb keeps only in-frame clonotypes and omits some of them. V, J and clone size reflect that table, while D and trimming were determined from the DNA. This table has approximately 100,000 clones, around 66% appearing once. The germline V gene encodes CDR1 SNHLY and CDR2 FYNNEI. V lost 5 bases and J lost 1, with 17 bases in between. The CDR3 runs 16 residues. The genes are TRBV2 and TRBJ1-1, with D unresolved. The source of this sequence is an elderly man with acute or convalescent COVID-19. Sample: peripheral blood. CDR3 coding DNA: TGTGCCAGCAGTCCCGGAAGTCTGGGGAGGAACACTGAAGCTTTCTTT. Translating it yields CASSPGSLGRNTEAFF.